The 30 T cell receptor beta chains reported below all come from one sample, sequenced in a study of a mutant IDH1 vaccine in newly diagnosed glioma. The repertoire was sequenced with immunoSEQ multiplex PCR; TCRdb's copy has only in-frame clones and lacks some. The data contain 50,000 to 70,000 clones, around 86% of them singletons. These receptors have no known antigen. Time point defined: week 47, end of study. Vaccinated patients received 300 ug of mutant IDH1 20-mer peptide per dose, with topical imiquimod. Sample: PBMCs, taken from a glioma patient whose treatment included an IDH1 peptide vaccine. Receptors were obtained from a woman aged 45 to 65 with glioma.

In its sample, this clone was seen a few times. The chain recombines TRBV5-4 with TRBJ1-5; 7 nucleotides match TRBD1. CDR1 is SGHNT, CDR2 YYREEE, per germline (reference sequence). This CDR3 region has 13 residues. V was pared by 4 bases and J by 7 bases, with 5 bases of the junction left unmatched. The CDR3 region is CASSPQGGQPQHF. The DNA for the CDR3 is TGTGCCAGCAGCCCTCAAGGGGGCCAGCCCCAGCATTTT.

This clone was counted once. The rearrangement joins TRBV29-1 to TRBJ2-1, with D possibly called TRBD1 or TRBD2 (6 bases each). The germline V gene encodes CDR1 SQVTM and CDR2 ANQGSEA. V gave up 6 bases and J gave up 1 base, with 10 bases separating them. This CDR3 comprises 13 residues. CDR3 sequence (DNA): TGCAGCGTGGGGGGACATTCCTACAATGAGCAGTTCTTC. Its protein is CSVGGHSYNEQFF.

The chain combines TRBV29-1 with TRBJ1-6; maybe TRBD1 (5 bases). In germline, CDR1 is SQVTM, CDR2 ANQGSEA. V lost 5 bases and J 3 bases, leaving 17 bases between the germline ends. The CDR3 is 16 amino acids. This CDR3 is CSVQVAGGGYNSPLHF. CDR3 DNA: TGCAGCGTTCAGGTGGCGGGGGGGGGCTATAATTCACCCCTCCACTTT.

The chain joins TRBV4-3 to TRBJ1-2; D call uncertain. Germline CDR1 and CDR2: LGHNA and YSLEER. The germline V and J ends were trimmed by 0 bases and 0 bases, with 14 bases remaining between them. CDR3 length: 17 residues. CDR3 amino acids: CASSQDLIRLSNYGYTF. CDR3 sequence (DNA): TGCGCCAGCAGCCAAGATTTGATCCGTCTCTCTAACTATGGCTACACCTTC.

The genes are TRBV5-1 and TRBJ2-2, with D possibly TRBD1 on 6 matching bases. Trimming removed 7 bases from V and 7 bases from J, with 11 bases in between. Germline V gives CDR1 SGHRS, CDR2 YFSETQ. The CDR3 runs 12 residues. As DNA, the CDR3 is TGCGCCAGCGGTGAAGGGGGCGGGGAGCTGTTTTTT. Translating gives CASGEGGGELFF.

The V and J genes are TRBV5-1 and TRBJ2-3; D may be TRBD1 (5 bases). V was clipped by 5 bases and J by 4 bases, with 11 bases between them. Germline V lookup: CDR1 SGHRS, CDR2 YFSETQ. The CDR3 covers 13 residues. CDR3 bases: TGCGCCAGCAGTTCAGGGCAGGCAGATACGCAGTATTTT. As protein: CASSSGQADTQYF.

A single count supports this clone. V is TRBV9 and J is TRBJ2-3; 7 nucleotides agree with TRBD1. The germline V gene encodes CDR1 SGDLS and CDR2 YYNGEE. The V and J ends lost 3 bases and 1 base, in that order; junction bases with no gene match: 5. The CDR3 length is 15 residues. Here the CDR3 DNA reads TGTGCCAGCAGCGGGAAAGGGGGCGGCACAGATACGCAGTATTTT. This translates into CASSGKGGGTDTQYF.

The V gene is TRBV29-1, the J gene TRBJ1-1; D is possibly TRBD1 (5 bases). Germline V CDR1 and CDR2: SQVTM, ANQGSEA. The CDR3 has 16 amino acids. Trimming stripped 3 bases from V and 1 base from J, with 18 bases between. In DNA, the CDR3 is TGCAGCGTTGACTGGGGGGGGTCGAAGCGGAACACTGAAGCTTTCTTT. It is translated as CSVDWGGSKRNTEAFF.

CDR3 nucleotide sequence: TGTGCCAGCGGAGAAAGGACAGGGAAAACTGGAAACACCATATATTTT. Translated: CASGERTGKTGNTIYF. The chain combines TRBV9 with TRBJ1-3; TRBD1 matches at 8 bases. The germline V gene encodes CDR1 SGDLS and CDR2 YYNGEE. The CDR3 length is 16 residues. Losses at the gene ends were 7 bases for V and 2 bases for J; bases not matched to a gene: 11.

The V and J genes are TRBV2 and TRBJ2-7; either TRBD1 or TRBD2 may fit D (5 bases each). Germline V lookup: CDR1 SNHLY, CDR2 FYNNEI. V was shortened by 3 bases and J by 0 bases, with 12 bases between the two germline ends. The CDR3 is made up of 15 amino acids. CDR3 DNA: TGTGCCAGCAGTGAGTGGGGGATACCCTCCTACGAGCAGTACTTC. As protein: CASSEWGIPSYEQYF.

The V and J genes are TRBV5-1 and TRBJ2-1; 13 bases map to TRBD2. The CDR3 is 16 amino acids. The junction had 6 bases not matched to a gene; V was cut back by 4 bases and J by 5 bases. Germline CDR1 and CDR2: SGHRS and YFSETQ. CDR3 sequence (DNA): TGCGCCAGCAGCAGATCCGGGACTAGCGGGGACAATGAGCAGTTCTTC. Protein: CASSRSGTSGDNEQFF.

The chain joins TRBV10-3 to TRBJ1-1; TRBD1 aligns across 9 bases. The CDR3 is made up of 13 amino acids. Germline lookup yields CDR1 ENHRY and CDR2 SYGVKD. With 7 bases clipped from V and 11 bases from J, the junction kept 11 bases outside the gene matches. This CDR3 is CAIIPGQGKGAFF. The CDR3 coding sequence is TGTGCCATCATTCCCGGACAGGGGAAAGGGGCTTTCTTT.

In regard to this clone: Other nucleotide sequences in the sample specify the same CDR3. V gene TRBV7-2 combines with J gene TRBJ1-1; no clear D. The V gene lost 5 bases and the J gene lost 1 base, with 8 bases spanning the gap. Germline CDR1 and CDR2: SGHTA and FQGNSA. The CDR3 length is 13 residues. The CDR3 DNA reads TGTGCCAGCAGCCCAAGACAGAACACTGAAGCTTTCTTT. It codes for CASSPRQNTEAFF.

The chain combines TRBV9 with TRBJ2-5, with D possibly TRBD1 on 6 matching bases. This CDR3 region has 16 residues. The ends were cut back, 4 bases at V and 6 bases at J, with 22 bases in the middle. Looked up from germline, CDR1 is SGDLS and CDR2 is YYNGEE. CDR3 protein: CASSPSRITGLQTQYF. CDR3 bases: TGTGCCAGCAGCCCCAGTAGAATAACAGGGCTACAGACCCAGTACTTC.

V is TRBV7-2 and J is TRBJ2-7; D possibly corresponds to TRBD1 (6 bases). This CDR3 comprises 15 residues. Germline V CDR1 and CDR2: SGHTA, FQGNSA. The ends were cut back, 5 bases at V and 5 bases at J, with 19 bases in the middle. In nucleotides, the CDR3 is TGTGCCAGCAGCGCGACAGGACACTCGAGCGACGAGCAGTACTTC. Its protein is CASSATGHSSDEQYF.

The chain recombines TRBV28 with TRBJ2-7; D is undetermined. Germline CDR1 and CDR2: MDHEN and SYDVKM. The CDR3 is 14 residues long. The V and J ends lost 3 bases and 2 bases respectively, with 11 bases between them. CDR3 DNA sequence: TGTGCCAGCAGTTTCAGGAACCCCCCCTACGAGCAGTACTTC. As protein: CASSFRNPPYEQYF.

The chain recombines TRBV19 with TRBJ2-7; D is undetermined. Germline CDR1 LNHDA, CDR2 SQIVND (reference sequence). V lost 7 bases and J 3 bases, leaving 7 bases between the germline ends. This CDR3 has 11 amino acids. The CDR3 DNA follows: TGTGCCAGTAAAGGTAACTACGAGCAGTACTTC. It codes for CASKGNYEQYF.

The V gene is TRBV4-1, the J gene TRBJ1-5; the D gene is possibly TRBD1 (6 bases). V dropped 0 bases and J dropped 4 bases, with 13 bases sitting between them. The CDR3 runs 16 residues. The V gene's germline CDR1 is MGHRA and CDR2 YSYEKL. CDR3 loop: CASSQEGTNGNQPQHF. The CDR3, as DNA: TGCGCCAGCAGCCAAGAGGGGACAAACGGGAATCAGCCCCAGCATTTT.

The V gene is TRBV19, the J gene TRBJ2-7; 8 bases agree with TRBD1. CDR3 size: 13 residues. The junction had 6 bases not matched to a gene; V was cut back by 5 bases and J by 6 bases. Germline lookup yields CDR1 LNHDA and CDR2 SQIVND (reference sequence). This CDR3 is CASSSQGATEQYF. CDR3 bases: TGTGCCAGTAGTTCCCAGGGGGCCACCGAGCAGTACTTC.

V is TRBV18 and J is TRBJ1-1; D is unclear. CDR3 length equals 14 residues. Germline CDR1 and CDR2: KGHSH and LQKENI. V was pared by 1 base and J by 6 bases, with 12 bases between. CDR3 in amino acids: CASSPRGMAAEAFF. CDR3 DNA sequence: TGTGCCAGCTCACCACGCGGAATGGCGGCTGAAGCTTTCTTT.

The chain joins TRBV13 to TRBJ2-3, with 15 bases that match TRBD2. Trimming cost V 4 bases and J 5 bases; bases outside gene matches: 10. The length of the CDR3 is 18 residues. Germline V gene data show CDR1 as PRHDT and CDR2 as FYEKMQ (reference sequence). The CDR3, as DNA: TGTGCCAGCAGCTACGGGACTAGCGGGGGGACGGGTAGAGATACGCAGTATTTT. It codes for CASSYGTSGGTGRDTQYF.

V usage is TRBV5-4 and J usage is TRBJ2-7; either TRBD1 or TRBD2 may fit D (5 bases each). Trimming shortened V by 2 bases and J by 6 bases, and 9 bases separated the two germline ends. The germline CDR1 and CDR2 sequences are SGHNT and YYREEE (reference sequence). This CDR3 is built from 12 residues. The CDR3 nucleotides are TGTGCCAGCAGCTTCCTTGGGGGCGAGCAGTACTTC. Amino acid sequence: CASSFLGGEQYF.

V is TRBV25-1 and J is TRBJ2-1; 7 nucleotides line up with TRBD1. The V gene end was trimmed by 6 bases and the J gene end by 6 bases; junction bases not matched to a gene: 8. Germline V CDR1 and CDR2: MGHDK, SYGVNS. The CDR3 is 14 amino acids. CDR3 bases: TGTGCCAGCAGAGAGACAGGGCTCGTCAATGAGCAGTTCTTC. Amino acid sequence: CASRETGLVNEQFF.

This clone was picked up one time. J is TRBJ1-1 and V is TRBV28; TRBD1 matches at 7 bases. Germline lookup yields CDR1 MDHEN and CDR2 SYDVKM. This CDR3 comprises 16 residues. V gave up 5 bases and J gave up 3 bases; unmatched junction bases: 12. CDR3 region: CASSTSTGWLHTEAFF. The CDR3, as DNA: TGTGCCAGCAGTACCTCGACAGGGTGGTTACACACTGAAGCTTTCTTT.

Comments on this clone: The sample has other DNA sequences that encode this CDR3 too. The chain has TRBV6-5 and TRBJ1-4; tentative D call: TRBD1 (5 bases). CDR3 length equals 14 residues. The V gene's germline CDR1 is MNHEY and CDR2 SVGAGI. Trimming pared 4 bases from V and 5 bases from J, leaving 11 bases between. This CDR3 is CASSLGTSNEKLFF. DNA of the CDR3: TGTGCCAGCAGTTTAGGGACCTCCAATGAAAAACTGTTTTTT.

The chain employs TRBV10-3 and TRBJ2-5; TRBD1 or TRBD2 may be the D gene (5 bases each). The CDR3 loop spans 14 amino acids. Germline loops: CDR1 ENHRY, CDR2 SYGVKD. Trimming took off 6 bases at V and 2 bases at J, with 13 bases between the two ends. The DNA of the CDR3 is TGTGCCATCAGCACCGGGACGGAACAAGAGACCCAGTACTTC. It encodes CAISTGTEQETQYF.

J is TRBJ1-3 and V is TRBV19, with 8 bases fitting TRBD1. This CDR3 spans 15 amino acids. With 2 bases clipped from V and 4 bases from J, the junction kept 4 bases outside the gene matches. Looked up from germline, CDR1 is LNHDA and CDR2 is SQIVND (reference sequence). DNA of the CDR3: TGTGCCAGTAGTATAAGCAGGGGGCTAGGAAACACCATATATTTT. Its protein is CASSISRGLGNTIYF.

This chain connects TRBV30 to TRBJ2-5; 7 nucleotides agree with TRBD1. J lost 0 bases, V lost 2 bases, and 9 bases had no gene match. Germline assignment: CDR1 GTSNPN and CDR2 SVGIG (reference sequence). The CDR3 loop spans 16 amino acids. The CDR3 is CAWSSGQAGYQETQYF. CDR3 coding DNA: TGTGCCTGGAGTTCCGGACAGGCTGGGTACCAAGAGACCCAGTACTTC.

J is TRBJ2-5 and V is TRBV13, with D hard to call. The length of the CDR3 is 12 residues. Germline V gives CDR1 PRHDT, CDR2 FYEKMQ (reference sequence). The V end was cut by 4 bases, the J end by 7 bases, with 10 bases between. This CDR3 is CASSSTTGTQYF. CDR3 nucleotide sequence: TGTGCCAGCAGCTCCACGACCGGGACCCAGTACTTC.

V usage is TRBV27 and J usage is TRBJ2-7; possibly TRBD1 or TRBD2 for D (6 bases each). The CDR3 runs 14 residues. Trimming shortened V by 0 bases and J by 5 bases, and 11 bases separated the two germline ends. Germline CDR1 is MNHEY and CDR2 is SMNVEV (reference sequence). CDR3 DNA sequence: TGTGCCAGCAGTTTATCGGCCGGGGGCGACGAGCAGTACTTC. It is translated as CASSLSAGGDEQYF.